Described below is a single T cell receptor (beta chain) sequence and its context. With V trimmed by 3 bases and J by 6 bases, 9 bases remained unmatched. CDR3 size: 16 residues. The V gene's germline CDR1 is SGHKS and CDR2 YYEKEE (reference sequence). This sample stems from a study of blood T cell repertoires in COVID-19. Study summary: PBMCs, B-cell-depleted T cells, or T cells provided the cDNA or gDNA that made up the material.

Sequencing was performed with immunoSEQ multiplex PCR; in TCRdb, only in-frame clones are kept and a portion is missing. The sample lists around 300,000 clones, roughly 86% occurring once. Source material: PBMCs or T cells enriched from blood (not recorded which). This clonotype was sampled from a young woman who had recovered from COVID-19. The gene calls are TRBV5-5 and TRBJ2-1; 10 nucleotides match TRBD1. The chain's CDR3 is CASSSTGTGAINEQFF. CDR3 sequence (DNA): TGTGCCAGCAGCTCAACCGGGACAGGGGCCATCAATGAGCAGTTCTTC.